Reported below is one T cell receptor beta chain. Antigen unknown. These data are taken from a study of response to subunit inactivated influenza vaccine. The study, taken as a whole, reports: The authors suggested that few new T cells are recruited per seasonal influenza vaccination.

One entry per CDR3 protein results from TCRdb running MiXCR on the RT-PCR reads. The sample has about 310,000 distinct CDR3 sequences; around a fifth are singletons. This CDR3 spans 14 amino acids. V was pared by 7 bases and J by 1 base, with 13 bases between. The sequence was collected from a man aged 45 to 75 who received an inactivated influenza vaccine. The genes are TRBV12-3 or TRBV12-4 and TRBJ1-1, with TRBD1 as a possible D gene (5 bases). Sequencing was performed on PBMCs from blood, taken about 20 months after vaccination. CDR3 sequence reads: CASTLGGENTEAFF. The DNA of the CDR3 is TGTGCCAGCACCCTAGGAGGGGAGAACACTGAAGCTTTCTTT.